Below, 7 T cell receptor beta chains from the same sample are listed, as sequenced in a study of vaccination and CD4 T cells after COVID-19. Regarding treatment: roughly 10-day PBMC culture with coronavirus spike peptide pools or control peptides (ViraFEST assay). The collection of CD4+ T cells from the unexposed donor took place before the COVID-19 pandemic (2011-2018). Cultured CD4+ T-cell DNA underwent Oncomine TCR Beta short-read sequencing. The genomic DNA was obtained from cultured CD4+ T cells by extraction with the QIAamp micro DNA kit. TCRdb re-called the PCR reads through MiXCR, storing one row per CDR3 protein. The sample carries 6,200 or so distinct CDR3 sequences, roughly a third recorded once. These TCRs' antigens remain unknown. The sequenced material came from CD4+ T cells from blood, cultured in vitro. The source of these receptors is a human donor in good health.

In its sample, this clonotype was seen a few times. This chain links TRBV20-1 with TRBJ2-7; D is ambiguous. Germline loops: CDR1 DFQATT, CDR2 SNEGSKA (reference sequence). The CDR3 contains 13 residues. The ends were cut back, 0 bases at V and 3 bases at J, with 9 bases in the middle. The CDR3 sequence: CSAREQDIYEQYF. In DNA, the CDR3 is TGCAGTGCTAGAGAGCAGGATATCTACGAGCAGTACTTC.

The CDR3 sequence: CASSLEGRRGPGEQYF. As DNA, the CDR3 is TGTGCCAGCAGCTTAGAAGGCCGCAGGGGGCCGGGGGAGCAGTACTTC. The V and J genes are TRBV11-2 and TRBJ2-7; 8 positions match TRBD1. Germline values: CDR1 SGHAT, CDR2 FQNNGV. With 0 bases clipped from V and 7 bases from J, the junction kept 11 bases outside the gene matches. The CDR3 extends over 16 amino acids. Looking up the rest from reference TRBV11-2 and TRBJ2-7 gives the full variable domain: EAGVAQSPRYKIIEKRQSVAFWCNPISGHATLYWYQQILGQGPKLLIQFQNNGVVDDSQLPKDRFSAERLKGVDSTLKIQPAKLEDSAVYLCASSLEGRRGPGEQYFGPGTRLTVT.

The rearrangement links TRBV20-1 to TRBJ1-5, with D maybe TRBD1 (5 bases). Trimming removed 5 bases from V and 5 bases from J, with 19 bases in between. Per the germline V gene, CDR1 is DFQATT and CDR2 is SNEGSKA (reference sequence). The CDR3 has 15 residues. This CDR3 is CSALNGGGGDQPQHF. The CDR3 DNA is TGCAGTGCTCTAAACGGGGGGGGTGGGGATCAGCCCCAGCATTTT.

For the CDR3, the DNA is TGTGCCCGCACCGGGACTAAAAACACCGGGGAGCTGTTTTTT. This codes for CARTGTKNTGELFF. The chain carries TRBV25-1 and TRBJ2-2, with TRBD2 matching over 7 bases. The CDR3 has 14 amino acids. CDR1 and CDR2 from the germline V gene are MGHDK and SYGVNS. The V gene end was trimmed by 11 bases and the J gene end by 2 bases; junction bases not matched to a gene: 8. Together with reference TRBV25-1 and TRBJ2-2, the CDR3 gives the full variable domain: EADIYQTPRYLVIGTGKKITLECSQTMGHDKMYWYQQDPGMELHLIHYSYGVNSTEKGDLSSESTVSRIRTEHFPLTLESARPSHTSQYLCARTGTKNTGELFFGEGSRLTVL.

A few counts support this clonotype. The genes are TRBV7-9 and TRBJ1-1, with D tentatively TRBD1 (6 bases). This CDR3 has 14 amino acids. Germline loops: CDR1 SEHNR, CDR2 FQNEAQ (reference sequence). V was pared by 10 bases and J by 4 bases, with 19 bases between. The CDR3 nucleotides read TGTGCCACCTCCGGAGGGGGGGCGGTCACTGAAGCTTTCTTT. It codes for CATSGGGAVTEAFF.

This chain uses TRBV20-1 with TRBJ1-6, with 7 bases that match TRBD1. From germline, CDR1 is DFQATT and CDR2 SNEGSKA (reference sequence). The trim removed 6 bases at V and 17 bases at J, leaving 13 bases unmatched. The CDR3 loop spans 12 amino acids. The DNA of the CDR3 is TGCAGTGCCCGGGACAGAGCGTTCCAGTTCCACTTT. Amino acids: CSARDRAFQFHF.

V gene TRBV28 combines with J gene TRBJ2-7; D gene uncertain. Germline CDR1 MDHEN, CDR2 SYDVKM. Trimming took 1 base from V and 4 from J, leaving 23 bases between them. The CDR3 spans 18 residues. In DNA form, the CDR3 reads TGTGCCAGCAGTTTATTGGCCCCCCAGCGCCATCTAAAATACGAGCAGTACTTC. It is translated as CASSLLAPQRHLKYEQYF.